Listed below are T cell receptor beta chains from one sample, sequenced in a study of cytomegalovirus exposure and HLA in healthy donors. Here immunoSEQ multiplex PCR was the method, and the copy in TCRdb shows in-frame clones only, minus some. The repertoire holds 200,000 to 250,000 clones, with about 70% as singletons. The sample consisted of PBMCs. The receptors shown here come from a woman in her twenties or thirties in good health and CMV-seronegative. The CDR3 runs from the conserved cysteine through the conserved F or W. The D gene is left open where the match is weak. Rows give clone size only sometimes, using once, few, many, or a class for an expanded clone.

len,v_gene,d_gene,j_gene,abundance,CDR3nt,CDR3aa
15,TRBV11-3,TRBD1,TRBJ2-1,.,TGTGCCAGCAGCTTACAGGACGGGACAGGCAATGAGCAGTTCTTC,CASSLQDGTGNEQFF
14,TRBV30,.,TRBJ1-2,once,TGTGCCTGGAGTGCGGGGACTCATAACTATGGCTACACCTTC,CAWSAGTHNYGYTF
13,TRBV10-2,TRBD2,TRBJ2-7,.,TGCGCCAGCTCACTAGCGGGGTCCTACGAGCAGTACTTC,CASSLAGSYEQYF
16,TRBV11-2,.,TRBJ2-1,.,TGTGCCAGCAGTCGCCCCGGGGACGGACGGGGAGGTGAGCAGTTCTTC,CASSRPGDGRGGEQFF
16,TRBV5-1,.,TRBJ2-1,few,TGCGCCAGCAGCTTGGAACAGGGAAACTCCTACAATGAGCAGTTCTTC,CASSLEQGNSYNEQFF
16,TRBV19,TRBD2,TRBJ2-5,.,TGTGCCAGTAGTATCTGGGGGACTAGCGGGAGCGAGACCCAGTACTTC,CASSIWGTSGSETQYF
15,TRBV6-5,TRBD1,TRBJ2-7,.,TGTGCCAGCAGTCGCCGGGACAGCGCAGCCTACGAGCAGTACTTC,CASSRRDSAAYEQYF
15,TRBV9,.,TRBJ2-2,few,TGTGCCAGCAGCGTAAAAGGGGTCCACACCGGGGAGCTGTTTTTT,CASSVKGVHTGELFF
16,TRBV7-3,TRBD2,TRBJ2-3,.,TGTTCCAGCAGCCCGTTACTAGCGACTAGCACAGATACGCAGTATTTT,CSSSPLLATSTDTQYF
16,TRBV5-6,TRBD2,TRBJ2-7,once,TGTGCCAGCAGCTTTATTAGTGCCAGCGGGGGACTCGAGCAGTACTTC,CASSFISASGGLEQYF
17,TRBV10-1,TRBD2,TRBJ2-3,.,TGCGCCAGCAGTAGCAGGACTAGCGCCCGCGGGAGAGATACGCAGTATTTT,CASSSRTSARGRDTQYF
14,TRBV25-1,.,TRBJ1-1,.,TGTGCCAGCAGTGAATATGGGGCTTCGTCTGAAGCTTTCTTT,CASSEYGASSEAFF
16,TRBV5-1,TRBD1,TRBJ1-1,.,TGCGCCAGCAGCCTGACAGGGAGGAGGGGTCGTACTGAAGCTTTCTTT,CASSLTGRRGRTEAFF
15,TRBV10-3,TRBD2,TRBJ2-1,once,TGTGCCATCAGTGTACCCCGGGAGGACAACAATGAGCAGTTCTTC,CAISVPREDNNEQFF
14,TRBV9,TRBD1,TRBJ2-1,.,TGTGCCAGCAGCCAGGGGGCTAATAACTATGAGCAGTTCTTC,CASSQGANNYEQFF
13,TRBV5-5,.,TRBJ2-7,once,TGTGCCAGCAGCTTGGAGGGGTACTACGAGCAGTACTTC,CASSLEGYYEQYF
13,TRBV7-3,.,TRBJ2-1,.,TGTTCCAGCAGCCACTATGGAGGCAATGAGCAGTTCTTC,CSSSHYGGNEQFF
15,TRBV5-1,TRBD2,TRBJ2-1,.,TGCGCCAGCAGCTCGCTAGCGGGAGGAAACAATGAGCAGTTCTTC,CASSSLAGGNNEQFF
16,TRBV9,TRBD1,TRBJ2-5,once,TGTGCCAGCAGCGCCACCGGGACAGGGGGCGTAGAGACCCAGTACTTC,CASSATGTGGVETQYF
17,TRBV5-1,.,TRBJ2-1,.,TGCGCCAGCAGCCAGCGGACGGGCACCTTCCTGTACAATGAGCAGTTCTTC,CASSQRTGTFLYNEQFF
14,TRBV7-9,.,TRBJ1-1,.,TGTGCCAGCAGCTTAGGGGGAGGGGTCACTGAAGCTTTCTTT,CASSLGGGVTEAFF
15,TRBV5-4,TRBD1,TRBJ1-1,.,TGTGCCAGCAGCTGGCTACAGGGGGCGGCCACTGAAGCTTTCTTT,CASSWLQGAATEAFF
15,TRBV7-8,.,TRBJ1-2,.,TGTGCCAGCAGCCAAGGCGGAGGTGGCGGCTATGGCTACACCTTC,CASSQGGGGGYGYTF
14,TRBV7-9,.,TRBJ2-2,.,TGTTCCAGCAGCTTAACGGGTGACACCGGGGAGCTGTTTTTT,CSSSLTGDTGELFF
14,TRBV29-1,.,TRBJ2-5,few,TGCAGCGTCGAAGTTGCGCGGGGTGCCGAGACCCAGTACTTC,CSVEVARGAETQYF
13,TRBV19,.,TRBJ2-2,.,TGTGCCAGTAATTCCTTTAACACCGGGGAGCTGTTTTTT,CASNSFNTGELFF
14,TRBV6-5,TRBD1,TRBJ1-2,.,TGTGCCAGCAGTTACGACAGGGCAAACTATGGCTACACCTTC,CASSYDRANYGYTF
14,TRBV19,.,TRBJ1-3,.,TGTGCCAGTAGTGCGGTCAGCTCTGGAAACACCATATATTTT,CASSAVSSGNTIYF
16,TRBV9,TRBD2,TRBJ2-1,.,TGTGCCAGCAGCCCCTACGGGACTAGCGGGGCCAATGAGCAGTTCTTC,CASSPYGTSGANEQFF
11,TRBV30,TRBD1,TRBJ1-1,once,TGTGCCTGGAGTCGACAGGGAAAAGCTTTCTTT,CAWSRQGKAFF
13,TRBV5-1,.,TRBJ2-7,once,TGCGCCAGCAGCTTCTCAGAAATCTACGAGCAGTACTTC,CASSFSEIYEQYF
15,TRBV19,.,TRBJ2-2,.,TGTGCCAGTAGTCTGATCCATACGGACACCGGGGAGCTGTTTTTT,CASSLIHTDTGELFF
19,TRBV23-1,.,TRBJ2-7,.,TGCGCCAGCAGTCAATCCTGTGCCTGTAAAGGGGGTGGCCCCTACGAGCAGTACTTC,CASSQSCACKGGGPYEQYF
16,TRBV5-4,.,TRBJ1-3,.,TGTGCCAGCAGCTTCGAAGGGACAAACTCTGGAAACACCATATATTTT,CASSFEGTNSGNTIYF
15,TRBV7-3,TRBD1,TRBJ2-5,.,TGTGCCAGCAGCCTGGGACAGGGGACTCAAGAGACCCAGTACTTC,CASSLGQGTQETQYF
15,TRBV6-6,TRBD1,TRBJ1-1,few,TGTGCCAGCAGACGACAGGGTAGGATGAACACTGAAGCTTTCTTT,CASRRQGRMNTEAFF
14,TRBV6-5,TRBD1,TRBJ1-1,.,TGTGCCACCTACCCCAGACAGGGGAACACTGAAGCTTTCTTT,CATYPRQGNTEAFF
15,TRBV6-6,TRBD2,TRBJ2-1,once,TGTGCCAGCAGCCACGAGGTAGCGGGAGGTGGTGAGCAGTTCTTC,CASSHEVAGGGEQFF
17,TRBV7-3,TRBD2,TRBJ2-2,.,TGTGCCAGCAGCTTCACTCGGACTAGCGGTAACACCGGGGAGCTGTTTTTT,CASSFTRTSGNTGELFF
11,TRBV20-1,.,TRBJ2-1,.,TGCAGTGCTACCTCCAGGGGTGAGCAGTTCTTC,CSATSRGEQFF
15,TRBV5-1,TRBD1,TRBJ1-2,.,TGCGCCAGCAGCTTCCCTGGACAGGGGGCTAATGGCTACACCTTC,CASSFPGQGANGYTF
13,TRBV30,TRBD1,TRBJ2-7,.,TGTGCCTGGAACCCGGACAGGGCCTACGAGCAGTACTTC,CAWNPDRAYEQYF
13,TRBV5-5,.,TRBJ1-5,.,TGTGCCAGCAGCTTTTTAGGGGATCAGCCCCAGCATTTT,CASSFLGDQPQHF
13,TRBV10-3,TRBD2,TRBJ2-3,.,TGTGCCATCAATAGCGGGGGGGGAGATACGCAGTATTTT,CAINSGGGDTQYF
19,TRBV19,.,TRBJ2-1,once,TGTGCCAGTAGTAGCCTACTTTCCCCGACAGGTTTCTCCTACAATGAGCAGTTCTTC,CASSSLLSPTGFSYNEQFF
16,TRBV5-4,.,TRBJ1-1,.,TGTGCCAGCAGCTTGGAAGGGTTCGGGGGGAACACTGAAGCTTTCTTT,CASSLEGFGGNTEAFF
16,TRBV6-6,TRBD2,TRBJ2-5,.,TGTGCCAGCAGACCCGGGACTAGCGGGGTTCAAGAGACCCAGTACTTC,CASRPGTSGVQETQYF
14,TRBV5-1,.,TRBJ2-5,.,TGCGCCAGCAGCTTCAACAGAAAAGAGGAGACCCAGTACTTC,CASSFNRKEETQYF
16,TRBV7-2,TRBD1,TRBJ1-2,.,TGTGCCAGCAGCTCCAATACCGGGACAGGGGCCTCAGGCTACACCTTC,CASSSNTGTGASGYTF
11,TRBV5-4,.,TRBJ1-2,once,TGTGCCAGCAGCTTCAATGGGGGCGGCACCTTC,CASSFNGGGTF
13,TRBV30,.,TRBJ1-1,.,TGTGCCTGGAGTGCAGGGGAGAACACTGAAGCTTTCTTT,CAWSAGENTEAFF
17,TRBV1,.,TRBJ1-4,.,TGCACCAGCAGCCAGTATGACAGGGAAATTCGCAGTGAAAAACTGTTTTTT,CTSSQYDREIRSEKLFF
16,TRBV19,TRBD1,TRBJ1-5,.,TGTGCCAGTAGTATTGGTACAGGGGGCTTATATCAGCCCCAGCATTTT,CASSIGTGGLYQPQHF